One sample yielded the 30 T cell receptor beta chains listed below, sequenced in a study of T cells after yellow fever vaccination (dated by TCRdb to the late 2010s). Reading the label with the study, this specimen's treatment or condition is: live attenuated yellow fever vaccine strain. The library was generated by 5' RACE. Instrument used: Illumina NovaSeq 6000. Through fastp at Q25 and MiXCR, TCRdb rebuilt clones from the public reads, retaining in-frame beta chains. Each record represents a unique CDR3 protein, reported with the most common genes and DNA among its rows. The sample records about 340,000 distinct CDR3 sequences, about 4% of which are singletons. The ten largest clones take up approximately 24% of the sample. This specimen was PBMCs, taken 5 days after the yellow fever booster vaccination. All receptors come from a man between 18 and 35 years old who received the YFV17D yellow fever vaccine.

This clonotype appeared many times. V is TRBV7-9 and J is TRBJ1-1; 11 bases line up with TRBD1. This CDR3 spans 17 amino acids. Germline-derived CDR1 and CDR2 are SEHNR and FQNEAQ (reference sequence). The V and J ends lost 4 bases and 11 bases, in that order; junction bases with no gene match: 18. The CDR3 protein is CASSSAIPGQGDDRAFF. DNA for the CDR3: TGTGCCAGCAGCTCTGCTATTCCGGGACAGGGGGACGATCGGGCTTTCTTT. The full variable domain, in which reference TRBV7-9 and TRBJ1-1 provide the parts outside the CDR3, is DTGVSQNPRHKITKRGQNVTFRCDPISEHNRLYWYRQTLGQGPEFLTYFQNEAQLEKSRLLSDRFSAERPKGSFSTLEIQRTEQGDSAMYLCASSSAIPGQGDDRAFFGQGTRLTVV.

V is TRBV6-1 and J is TRBJ2-5, with TRBD2 matching 8 bases. The CDR3 runs 13 residues. Germline-derived CDR1 and CDR2 are MNHNS and SASEGT. The V segment lost 6 bases and the J segment 2 bases; nucleotides outside the gene matches: 2. The chain's CDR3 is CASRVAGQETQYF. The DNA for the CDR3 is TGTGCCAGCAGAGTAGCGGGGCAAGAGACCCAGTACTTC.

This chain joins TRBV9 and TRBJ2-1; D unresolved. Germline V gene data show CDR1 as SGDLS and CDR2 as YYNGEE. V lost 0 bases to trimming and J lost 10 bases, with 5 bases between them. The CDR3 length is 11 residues. The DNA for the CDR3 is TGTGCCAGCAGCGTAGAAGTGGAGCAGTTCTTC. It specifies CASSVEVEQFF.

This clonotype was detected a few times. J is TRBJ1-2 and V is TRBV14; possibly TRBD1 for D (6 bases). The CDR3 has 15 amino acids. V gave up 4 bases and J gave up 2 bases, with 14 bases separating them. CDR1 is SGHDN and CDR2 is FVKESK in the germline V gene. CDR3 nucleotides: TGTGCCAGCAGCCCCTTGGACAGTGAGAACTATGGCTACACCTTC. Translated: CASSPLDSENYGYTF.

This clonotype showed up just a few times. The chain uses TRBV19 and TRBJ1-3; D not certain. CDR3 size: 13 residues. Germline-derived CDR1 and CDR2 are LNHDA and SQIVND (reference sequence). V was trimmed by 5 bases and J by 1 base, leaving 6 bases between them. Here the CDR3 DNA reads TGTGCCAGTAGTCCTGAATCTGGAAACACCATATATTTT. Its protein product is CASSPESGNTIYF.

Only a few counts were recorded for this clonotype. This sequence joins TRBV15 and TRBJ2-3, with TRBD2 matching 13 bases. Germline CDR1 reads LNHNV; CDR2 reads YYDKDF (reference sequence). V was clipped by 3 bases and J by 6 bases; unmatched bases: 9. This CDR3 comprises 17 residues. The CDR3 DNA is TGTGCCACCAGCAGTAGACTAGCGGGGGGATCACGGGATACGCAGTATTTT. It is translated as CATSSRLAGGSRDTQYF.

At least ten counts were recorded for this clonotype. The rearrangement joins TRBV6-6 to TRBJ2-7, with 7 nucleotides matching TRBD1. The J segment lost 7 bases and the V segment lost 2 bases, leaving 5 bases of the junction unmatched. The germline CDR1 and CDR2 sequences are MNHNY and SVGAGI (reference sequence). The CDR3 spans 13 residues. CDR3 DNA sequence: TGTGCCAGCAGTTACGCGACAGGGCGAGAGCAGTACTTC. Translated, it gives CASSYATGREQYF.

The chain links TRBV20-1 to TRBJ1-1, with D possibly TRBD1 on 5 matching bases. The CDR3 extends over 15 amino acids. The V gene lost 3 bases and the J gene lost 1 base, with 15 bases spanning the gap. CDR1 is DFQATT, CDR2 SNEGSKA, per germline (reference sequence). CDR3 in DNA: TGCAGTGCTAGGCCTGCGGGGCCGACGAACACTGAAGCTTTCTTT. It encodes CSARPAGPTNTEAFF.

This clonotype appeared a few times. In DNA, the CDR3 is TGTGCCAGCACCGTAGCGGGGACCTACAATGAGCAGTTCTTC. As protein: CASTVAGTYNEQFF. The V and J genes are TRBV7-9 and TRBJ2-1, with 8 bases matching TRBD2. Germline-derived CDR1 and CDR2 are SEHNR and FQNEAQ (reference sequence). This CDR3 comprises 14 residues. With 7 bases clipped from V and 2 bases from J, the junction kept 4 bases outside the gene matches.

The table lists this clonotype with a few counts. The chain joins TRBV7-6 to TRBJ2-1; 8 positions agree with TRBD2. The CDR3 extends over 17 amino acids. The germline V gene has CDR1 SGHVS and CDR2 FNYEAQ. The trim removed 5 bases at V and 1 base at J, leaving 10 bases unmatched. Here the CDR3 reads CASSRGLGGGSYNEQFF. DNA of the CDR3: TGTGCCAGCAGCCGCGGGCTCGGCGGGGGGTCCTACAATGAGCAGTTCTTC.

This clonotype has a handful of counts. This chain joins TRBV4-1 and TRBJ1-6, with D unresolved. The ends were cut back, 4 bases at V and 7 bases at J, with 8 bases in the middle. The CDR3 is 13 amino acids. Germline CDR1 reads MGHRA; CDR2 reads YSYEKL. The CDR3 spells CASSLKPNSPLHF. CDR3 DNA sequence: TGCGCCAGCAGCCTGAAGCCAAATTCACCCCTCCACTTT.

The chain combines TRBV5-1 with TRBJ2-1; 11 bases are a match to TRBD1. Germline assignment: CDR1 SGHRS and CDR2 YFSETQ. The CDR3 is 17 amino acids. With 4 bases clipped from V and 8 bases from J, the junction kept 14 bases outside the gene matches. The CDR3: CASSPTPGTGGTDEQFF. Here the CDR3 DNA reads TGCGCCAGCAGCCCGACCCCCGGGACAGGGGGTACCGATGAGCAGTTCTTC.

J is TRBJ2-1 and V is TRBV19, with TRBD2 identical over 15 bases. The trim removed 5 bases at V and 0 bases at J, leaving 11 bases unmatched. CDR1 and CDR2 from the germline V gene are LNHDA and SQIVND (reference sequence). The CDR3 is made up of 20 amino acids. CDR3 amino acids: CASSPTGTSGGMVSYNEQFF. The CDR3 DNA sequence: TGTGCCAGTAGTCCCACCGGGACTAGCGGGGGGATGGTCTCCTACAATGAGCAGTTCTTC.

This clonotype was recorded many times. This chain links TRBV7-9 with TRBJ2-5; D unresolved. This CDR3 is 15 amino acids long. Between the trimmed V and J ends, which lost 2 bases and 5 bases, there was a span of 15 bases. The germline V gene encodes CDR1 SEHNR and CDR2 FQNEAQ (reference sequence). CDR3: CASSLRGQVEETQYF. CDR3 DNA: TGTGCCAGCAGCTTAAGAGGCCAGGTTGAGGAGACCCAGTACTTC.

This clonotype was recorded at least ten times. The rearrangement uses TRBV7-6 and TRBJ2-3; D not certain. Trimming removed 4 bases from V and 0 bases from J, with 5 bases in between. Germline V gene sequence: CDR1 SGHVS, CDR2 FNYEAQ. This CDR3 spans 13 amino acids. CDR3 protein: CASSSQSTDTQYF. CDR3 coding DNA: TGTGCCAGCAGCTCACAGAGCACAGATACGCAGTATTTT.

This clonotype was counted ten times or more. V and J are TRBV7-6 and TRBJ1-1, with a weak D call TRBD1 (5 bases). Trimming cost V 5 bases and J 6 bases, with 13 bases left between them. Germline lookup yields CDR1 SGHVS and CDR2 FNYEAQ. The CDR3 runs to 13 residues. CDR3 DNA: TGTGCCAGCAGCCCGAGGGGTCCCCCTGAAGCTTTCTTT. Amino acids: CASSPRGPPEAFF.

This clonotype was seen ten or more times. The chain employs TRBV20-1 and TRBJ2-5, with D possibly being TRBD2 (5 bases). V lost 6 bases and J 5 bases, leaving 16 bases between the germline ends. The CDR3 has 13 amino acids. Germline V gives CDR1 DFQATT, CDR2 SNEGSKA (reference sequence). CDR3: CSAPRRIGETQYF. CDR3 nucleotides: TGCAGTGCCCCGCGGAGGATTGGGGAGACCCAGTACTTC.

The chain is built from TRBV12-3 or TRBV12-4 and TRBJ1-2, with D possibly matching TRBD1 (5 bases). The ends were cut back, 6 bases at V and 5 bases at J, with 22 bases in the middle. The CDR3 is made up of 16 amino acids. CDR3 in DNA: TGTGCCAGCAGCCCCTTTGGAGGGGCGCGAGGTTATGGCTACACCTTC. Protein sequence: CASSPFGGARGYGYTF.

The chain links TRBV2 to TRBJ2-3, with D possibly being TRBD1 (5 bases). V shed 9 bases and J shed 6 bases, with 7 bases lying between them. This CDR3 comprises 10 residues. Germline assignment: CDR1 SNHLY and CDR2 FYNNEI. This chain's CDR3 is CASRQDTQYF. CDR3 DNA: TGTGCCAGTCGACAGGATACGCAGTATTTT.

This clonotype has a handful of counts. The chain employs TRBV10-3 and TRBJ1-2; D gene uncertain. The CDR3 sequence is 13 residues long. The germline V and J ends were trimmed by 4 bases and 4 bases, with 10 bases remaining between them. Looked up from germline, CDR1 is ENHRY and CDR2 is SYGVKD. The CDR3 spells CAISVRIFYGYTF. The CDR3 bases are TGTGCCATCAGTGTTCGGATTTTCTATGGCTACACCTTC.

This clonotype was seen a handful of times. The chain is built from TRBV7-3 and TRBJ1-6, with a tentative D call TRBD1 (6 bases). Germline CDR1 and CDR2: SGHTA and FQGTGA. Trimming shortened V by 1 base and J by 10 bases, and 11 bases separated the two germline ends. There are 14 residues in the CDR3. CDR3 sequence: CASSLRGQYSPLHF. Written as DNA, the CDR3 is TGTGCCAGCAGCTTAAGAGGACAGTACTCACCCCTCCACTTT.

The chain recombines TRBV5-4 with TRBJ2-2; the D gene is possibly TRBD1 (6 bases). Trimming cost V 3 bases and J 3 bases, with 12 bases left between them. CDR1 and CDR2 from the germline V gene are SGHNT and YYREEE (reference sequence). The CDR3 runs to 15 residues. The CDR3 spells CASSSGVGDTGELFF. In DNA form, the CDR3 reads TGTGCCAGCAGCTCAGGGGTGGGAGACACCGGGGAGCTGTTTTTT.

The V and J genes are TRBV9 and TRBJ2-2; a weak D match, TRBD2 (6 bases). The germline V gene encodes CDR1 SGDLS and CDR2 YYNGEE. Trimming left V 7 bases short and J 5 bases short, with 15 bases between. The CDR3 is 14 residues long. CDR3 region: CASDPGGWTGELFF. In DNA form, the CDR3 reads TGTGCCAGCGACCCTGGGGGGTGGACCGGGGAGCTGTTTTTT.

This clonotype has ten or more counts. The rearrangement joins TRBV7-9 to TRBJ2-3, with TRBD2 as a possible D gene (6 bases). Between the trimmed V and J ends, which lost 6 bases and 4 bases, there was a span of 8 bases. The CDR3 is 12 amino acids. The V gene's germline CDR1 is SEHNR and CDR2 FQNEAQ (reference sequence). Written as DNA, the CDR3 is TGTGCCAGCAGTTCGGGAGCAGATACGCAGTATTTT. This codes for CASSSGADTQYF. Complete variable domain (other parts from reference TRBV7-9 and TRBJ2-3): DTGVSQNPRHKITKRGQNVTFRCDPISEHNRLYWYRQTLGQGPEFLTYFQNEAQLEKSRLLSDRFSAERPKGSFSTLEIQRTEQGDSAMYLCASSSGADTQYFGPGTRLTVL.

There are many counts of this clonotype. The rearrangement uses TRBV14 and TRBJ2-5; 15 bases match TRBD2. V lost 0 bases to trimming and J lost 2 bases; unmatched junction nucleotides: 4. Germline V gene lookup returns CDR1 SGHDN and CDR2 FVKESK. The CDR3 has 18 residues. CDR3 region: CASSQDGLAGGKQETQYF. The CDR3 bases are TGTGCCAGCAGCCAAGATGGACTAGCGGGGGGGAAACAAGAGACCCAGTACTTC. Drawing the rest from reference TRBV14 and TRBJ2-5, the complete variable domain is EAGVTQFPSHSVIEKGQTVTLRCDPISGHDNLYWYRRVMGKEIKFLLHFVKESKQDESGMPNNRFLAERTGGTYSTLKVQPAELEDSGVYFCASSQDGLAGGKQETQYFGPGTRLLVL.

V gene TRBV10-3 combines with J gene TRBJ1-4; D is uncertain. In germline, CDR1 is ENHRY, CDR2 SYGVKD. The CDR3 is 13 amino acids. The V end lost 1 base, the J end lost 4 bases, and 4 bases lay between the germline ends. Here the CDR3 DNA reads TGTGCCATCAGTGAGTTTGGTAATGAAAAACTGTTTTTT. Translated: CAISEFGNEKLFF.

This clonotype was counted only a few times. The rearrangement links TRBV4-3 to TRBJ2-1, with a tentative D call TRBD2 (5 bases). CDR3 length: 15 amino acids. Trimming left V 0 bases short and J 6 bases short, with 12 bases between. The germline CDR1 and CDR2 sequences are LGHNA and YSLEER. The CDR3 is CASSQDSLAGNEQFF. In DNA, the CDR3 is TGCGCCAGCAGCCAAGATTCGCTAGCAGGCAATGAGCAGTTCTTC.

This clonotype was detected only a few times. J is TRBJ1-2 and V is TRBV11-2; possibly TRBD1 for D (5 bases). The germline V gene encodes CDR1 SGHAT and CDR2 FQNNGV. Trimming removed 1 base from V and 7 bases from J, with 19 bases in between. The CDR3 has 16 residues. CDR3 residues: CASSLGPGTSLRGYTF. The CDR3 nucleotides are TGTGCCAGCAGCTTAGGCCCCGGGACGTCCCTTCGTGGCTACACCTTC.

This clonotype was picked up many times. The J gene is TRBJ1-4, the V gene TRBV6-2 or TRBV6-3, with D possibly matching TRBD1 (5 bases). This CDR3 spans 17 amino acids. Per the germline V gene, CDR1 is MNHEY and CDR2 is SVGEGT. The ends were cut back, 7 bases at V and 0 bases at J, with 18 bases in the middle. In DNA, the CDR3 is TGTGCCAGCAATGGAGGGGCCGGCGCTGCAACTAATGAAAAACTGTTTTTT. This codes for CASNGGAGAATNEKLFF.

This clonotype was counted many times. The chain combines TRBV5-1 with TRBJ2-2; D perhaps matches TRBD2 (6 bases). The germline gives CDR1 SGHRS, CDR2 YFSETQ. Deletions cut 4 bases from V and 5 bases from J, with 15 bases between. There are 15 residues in the CDR3. CDR3 loop: CASSLRRDGTGELFF. DNA of the CDR3: TGCGCCAGCAGCCTAAGGAGGGATGGTACCGGGGAGCTGTTTTTT.